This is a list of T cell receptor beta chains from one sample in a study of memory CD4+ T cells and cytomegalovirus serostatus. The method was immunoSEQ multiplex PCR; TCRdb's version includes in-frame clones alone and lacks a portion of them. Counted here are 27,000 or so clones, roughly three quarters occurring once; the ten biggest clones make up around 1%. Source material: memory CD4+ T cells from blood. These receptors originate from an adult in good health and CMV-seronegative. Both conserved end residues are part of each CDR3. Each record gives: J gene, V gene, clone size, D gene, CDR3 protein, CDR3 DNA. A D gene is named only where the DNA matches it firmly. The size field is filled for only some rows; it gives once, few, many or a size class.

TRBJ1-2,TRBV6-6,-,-,CASSYDGSYGYTF,TGTGCCAGCAGTTACGACGGCAGTTATGGCTACACCTTC
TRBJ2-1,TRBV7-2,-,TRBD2,CASSLVRLAGGNEQFF,TGTGCCAGCAGCTTAGTCAGGCTAGCGGGGGGCAATGAGCAGTTCTTC
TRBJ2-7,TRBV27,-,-,CAIGGGRPPNPYEQYF,TGTGCCATCGGGGGCGGCAGGCCGCCGAACCCCTACGAGCAGTACTTC
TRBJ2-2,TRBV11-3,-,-,CASSLTNTGELFF,TGTGCCAGCAGCTTGACAAACACCGGGGAGCTGTTTTTT
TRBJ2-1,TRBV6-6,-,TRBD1,CASTDARGRDEQFF,TGTGCCAGCACCGACGCCAGGGGGCGAGATGAGCAGTTCTTC
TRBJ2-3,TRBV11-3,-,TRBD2,CASSPPREGVVDTQYF,TGTGCCAGCAGCCCCCCCCGGGAGGGGGTGGTAGATACGCAGTATTTT
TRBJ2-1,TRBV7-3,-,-,CASSPTTDYNEQFF,TGTGCCAGCAGCCCCACCACCGACTACAATGAGCAGTTCTTC
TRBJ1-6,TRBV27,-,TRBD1,CASSLGQAISSYNSPLHF,TGTGCCAGCAGTTTGGGACAGGCTATTAGCTCCTATAATTCACCCCTCCACTTT
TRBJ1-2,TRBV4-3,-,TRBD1,CASSQSGTGSYGYTF,TGCGCCAGCAGCCAATCTGGGACAGGTTCTTATGGCTACACCTTC
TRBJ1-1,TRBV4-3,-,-,CASSQSPGAMNTEAFF,TGCGCCAGCAGCCAATCCCCAGGGGCTATGAACACTGAAGCTTTCTTT
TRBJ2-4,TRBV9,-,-,CASSSTTGRGAKNIQYF,TGTGCCAGCAGCTCAACCACGGGAAGGGGGGCCAAAAACATTCAGTACTTC
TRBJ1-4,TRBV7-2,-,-,CASSLSGVTNEKLFF,TGTGCCAGCAGCCTCTCAGGGGTAACTAATGAAAAACTGTTTTTT
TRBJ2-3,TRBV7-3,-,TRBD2,CASSPEGAGGLDTQYF,TGTGCCAGCAGTCCTGAAGGAGCGGGGGGGTTAGATACGCAGTATTTT
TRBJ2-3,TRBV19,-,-,CASMGGRTPGTDTQYF,TGTGCCAGTATGGGGGGGCGGACTCCTGGCACAGATACGCAGTATTTT
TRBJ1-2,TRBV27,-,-,CASSPRLGPLTGYTF,TGTGCCAGCAGTCCCCGGTTGGGGCCCTTGACTGGCTACACCTTC
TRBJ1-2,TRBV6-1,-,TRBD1,CASSGDRVFGYTF,TGTGCCAGCAGTGGTGACAGGGTATTTGGCTACACCTTC
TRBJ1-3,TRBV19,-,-,CASTPSDIAGNTIYF,TGTGCCAGTACCCCCTCGGACATCGCTGGAAACACCATATATTTT
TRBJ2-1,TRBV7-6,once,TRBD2,CASSLAGLGSEQFF,TGTGCCAGCAGCTTAGCCGGACTAGGCTCTGAGCAGTTCTTC
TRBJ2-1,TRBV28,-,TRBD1,CAGRTGLNEQFF,TGTGCCGGACGGACAGGCCTAAATGAGCAGTTCTTC
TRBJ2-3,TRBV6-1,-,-,CASSEQTGTDTQYF,TGTGCCAGCAGTGAGCAAACAGGCACAGATACGCAGTATTTT
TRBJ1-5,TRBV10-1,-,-,CASSEDSLSNQPQHF,TGCGCCAGCAGTGAGGACAGTTTAAGCAATCAGCCCCAGCATTTT
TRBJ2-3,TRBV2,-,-,CASSPLAGQGDTQYF,TGTGCCAGCAGTCCCCTAGCGGGACAGGGAGATACGCAGTATTTT
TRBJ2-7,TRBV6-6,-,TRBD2,CASSYTSGVAYEQYF,TGTGCCAGCAGCTATACTAGCGGGGTCGCCTACGAGCAGTACTTC
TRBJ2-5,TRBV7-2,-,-,CASSLMSGVETQYF,TGTGCCAGCAGCTTAATGTCTGGGGTGGAGACCCAGTACTTC
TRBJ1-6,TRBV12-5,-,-,CASGLGEFYNSPLHF,TGTGCTAGTGGTTTGGGAGAATTCTATAATTCACCCCTCCACTTT
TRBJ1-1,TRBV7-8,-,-,CASSLVLGEAFF,TGTGCCAGCAGCTTAGTTTTGGGTGAAGCTTTCTTT
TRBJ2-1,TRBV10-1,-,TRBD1,CASSESGGQGLNEQFF,TGCGCCAGCAGTGAGTCGGGGGGACAGGGGCTGAATGAGCAGTTCTTC
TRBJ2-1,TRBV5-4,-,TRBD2,CASSTTSGAYNEQFF,TGTGCCAGCAGCACCACTAGCGGGGCGTACAATGAGCAGTTCTTC
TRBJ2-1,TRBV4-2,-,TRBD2,CASSQGAGGPGEQFF,TGTGCCAGCAGCCAAGGAGCGGGAGGGCCGGGTGAGCAGTTCTTC
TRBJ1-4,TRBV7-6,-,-,CASSLAGGRMDEKLFF,TGTGCCAGCAGCTTAGCGGGAGGCCGGATGGATGAAAAACTGTTTTTT
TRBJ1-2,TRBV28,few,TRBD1,CASQGGIYGYTF,TGTGCCAGCCAAGGGGGCATCTATGGCTACACCTTC
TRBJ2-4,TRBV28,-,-,CASSLSVRRGIQYF,TGTGCCAGCAGTTTATCGGTTCGCAGGGGCATTCAGTACTTC
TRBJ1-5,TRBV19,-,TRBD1,CASNPDRVDNQPQHF,TGTGCCAGTAACCCGGACAGGGTTGACAATCAGCCCCAGCATTTT
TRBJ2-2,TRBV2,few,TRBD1,CASSWTGVGTGELFF,TGTGCCAGCAGTTGGACAGGGGTTGGTACCGGGGAGCTGTTTTTT
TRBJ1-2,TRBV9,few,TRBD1,CASSERTGQGGGYTF,TGTGCCAGCAGCGAGAGGACAGGGCAGGGGGGAGGCTACACCTTC
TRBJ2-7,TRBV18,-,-,CASSPAANYEQYF,TGTGCCAGCTCACCAGCGGCCAACTACGAGCAGTACTTC